Each of the 17 T cell receptor beta chains below was sequenced from the same sample in a study of blood T cells in healthy people across ages. With a J-beta primer mix and a sample-barcoded 5' primer, a second PCR ran 7 to 11 cycles. MiXCR was run by TCRdb on the 5' RACE reads, yielding one entry per CDR3 protein. Of over 1,500,000 distinct CDR3 sequences detected, less than 50% appear once; the ten largest clones hold 2.1%. Sequencing was performed on blood. The receptors here all came from a woman in her thirties or forties in good health.

This clonotype was detected a few times. This chain uses TRBV20-1 with TRBJ2-7; maybe TRBD1 (6 bases). CDR1 is DFQATT and CDR2 is SNEGSKA in the germline V gene (reference sequence). The CDR3 runs to 12 residues. The ends were cut back, 4 bases at V and 3 bases at J, with 10 bases in the middle. CDR3 protein: CSANGQNYEQYF. The CDR3 DNA is TGCAGTGCTAACGGACAGAACTACGAGCAGTACTTC.

This clonotype showed up just a few times. The chain is built from TRBV20-1 and TRBJ1-2; 11 bases are shared with TRBD1. CDR3 length: 14 residues. Germline loops: CDR1 DFQATT, CDR2 SNEGSKA (reference sequence). CDR3 nucleotide sequence: TGCAGCATCCCCCCCGGGACAGGGGGAGATGGCTACACCTTC. This sequence encodes CSIPPGTGGDGYTF.

In its sample, this clonotype was seen a few times. The genes are TRBV4-3 and TRBJ1-2; D remains ambiguous. CDR3 length: 15 residues. The germline V gene encodes CDR1 LGHNA and CDR2 YSLEER. Trimming stripped 0 bases from V and 8 bases from J, with 16 bases between. The CDR3 DNA reads as TGCGCCAGCAGCCAAGATCTCCTGGGCCGGCGGGGCTACACCTTC. Translated, it gives CASSQDLLGRRGYTF.

The genes are TRBV7-2 and TRBJ2-3; D call uncertain. V was pared by 2 bases and J by 1 base, with 10 bases between. Per germline, CDR1 SGHTA and CDR2 FQGNSA. The CDR3 runs to 15 residues. The CDR3 loop reads CASSLSPVRTDTQYF. For the CDR3, the DNA is TGTGCCAGCAGCTTAAGTCCCGTCCGCACAGATACGCAGTATTTT.

J is TRBJ2-4 and V is TRBV12-3 or TRBV12-4; weak D call: TRBD1 (6 bases). The CDR3 extends over 15 amino acids. Deletions cut 6 bases from V and 7 bases from J, with 19 bases between. CDR3 coding DNA: TGTGCCAGCAGCCATTGGGTAGGGGGAAGCAACATTCAGTACTTC. Its translation is CASSHWVGGSNIQYF.

The chain uses TRBV12-3 or TRBV12-4 and TRBJ1-1; TRBD1 aligns across 8 bases. Losses at the gene ends were 7 bases for V and 3 bases for J; bases not matched to a gene: 7. The CDR3 is 14 amino acids. DNA of the CDR3: TGTGCCAGCACTAAAGGACAGGGTTACACTGAAGCTTTCTTT. Protein sequence: CASTKGQGYTEAFF.

This clonotype was counted between two and nine times. The chain uses TRBV13 and TRBJ2-3, with D possibly being TRBD2 (7 bases). Trimming left V 11 bases short and J 3 bases short, with 21 bases between. In germline, CDR1 is PRHDT, CDR2 FYEKMQ (reference sequence). CDR3 size: 15 residues. In nucleotides, the CDR3 is TGTGCCTCCCAACCTAGGGGGGGAACTACAGATACGCAGTATTTT. This codes for CASQPRGGTTDTQYF.

This clonotype was detected a few times. This sequence joins TRBV20-1 and TRBJ2-1, with 8 positions matching TRBD1. CDR1 is DFQATT, CDR2 SNEGSKA, per germline (reference sequence). With 6 bases clipped from V and 0 bases from J, the junction kept 4 bases outside the gene matches. The CDR3 is made up of 14 amino acids. The CDR3 here is CSAGDRRSYNEQFF. CDR3 in DNA: TGCAGTGCGGGGGACAGGCGCTCCTACAATGAGCAGTTCTTC.

A word on this clonotype: Germline and junction disagree at one end, which may indicate a read error. The chain links TRBV5-1 to TRBJ2-3; 8 nucleotides match TRBD2. The germline V gene encodes CDR1 SGHRS and CDR2 YFSETQ. This CDR3 contains 14 residues. CDR3 bases: TGCGCCAGCAGCTTTAGCGGGGCGGGAGATACGCAGTGTTTT. The encoded protein is CASSFSGAGDTQCF.

The J gene is TRBJ2-1, the V gene TRBV20-1; D tentatively reads TRBD1 or TRBD2 (7 bases each). The CDR3 covers 15 residues. Germline V gene sequence: CDR1 DFQATT, CDR2 SNEGSKA (reference sequence). Trimming shortened V by 0 bases and J by 3 bases, and 12 bases separated the two germline ends. This CDR3 is CSARETGDYYNEQFF. DNA of the CDR3: TGCAGTGCTAGAGAAACAGGGGACTACTACAATGAGCAGTTCTTC.

The chain is built from TRBV20-1 and TRBJ2-3, with TRBD2 identical over 13 bases. With 5 bases clipped from V and 0 bases from J, the junction kept 5 bases outside the gene matches. This CDR3 has 16 residues. Germline V gene lookup returns CDR1 DFQATT and CDR2 SNEGSKA (reference sequence). CDR3 nucleotide sequence: TGCAGTGCTCCACGGACTAGCGGGGGTAGCACAGATACGCAGTATTTT. Residues: CSAPRTSGGSTDTQYF.

This chain connects TRBV20-1 to TRBJ2-3, with a tentative D call TRBD2 (5 bases). V lost 3 bases to trimming and J lost 0 bases, with 13 bases between them. This CDR3 has 15 amino acids. Germline CDR1 reads DFQATT; CDR2 reads SNEGSKA (reference sequence). The CDR3 reads CSASWASLSTDTQYF. The CDR3 nucleotides read TGCAGTGCTAGTTGGGCTAGCTTAAGCACAGATACGCAGTATTTT.

This clonotype was observed once. The rearrangement uses TRBV5-1 and TRBJ2-2; D perhaps matches TRBD1 (6 bases). Trimming shortened V by 4 bases and J by 4 bases, and 11 bases separated the two germline ends. The CDR3 totals 14 residues. Germline lookup yields CDR1 SGHRS and CDR2 YFSETQ. For the CDR3, the DNA is TGCGCCAGCAGCACACCGACAGGCACCGGGGAGCTGTTTTTT. Translating it yields CASSTPTGTGELFF.

This clonotype came up a few times. V usage is TRBV5-1 and J usage is TRBJ2-7; a weak D match, TRBD2 (6 bases). The germline V and J ends were trimmed by 7 bases and 5 bases, with 19 bases remaining between them. CDR3 size: 14 residues. CDR1 is SGHRS and CDR2 is YFSETQ in the germline V gene. The CDR3 sequence is CASLNRPGAHEQYF. The CDR3 DNA reads as TGCGCCAGCTTGAACAGACCGGGAGCCCACGAGCAGTACTTC.

The chain uses TRBV5-4 and TRBJ2-1; either TRBD1 or TRBD2 may fit D (5 bases each). The length of the CDR3 is 12 residues. Germline CDR1 reads SGHNT; CDR2 reads YYREEE (reference sequence). The V end lost 2 bases, the J end lost 12 bases, and 12 bases lay between the germline ends. This chain's CDR3 is CASSLRDRLQFF. The CDR3 DNA sequence: TGTGCCAGCAGCTTAAGGGACCGTCTGCAGTTCTTC.

This clonotype was seen a handful of times. The chain combines TRBV5-5 with TRBJ1-6; possibly TRBD1 for D (5 bases). CDR1 is SGHKS and CDR2 is YYEKEE in the germline V gene (reference sequence). The CDR3 is 14 residues long. Trimming stripped 4 bases from V and 7 bases from J, with 12 bases between. This CDR3 reads CASSRGEGNSPLHF. In nucleotides, the CDR3 is TGTGCCAGCAGCCGGGGGGAGGGGAATTCACCCCTCCACTTT.

Only a few counts were recorded for this clonotype. CDR3 DNA: TGCGCCAGCAGCCAAGATATCGCTAGCGCCTACGAGCAGTACTTC. Translated, it gives CASSQDIASAYEQYF. V usage is TRBV4-3 and J usage is TRBJ2-7, with a possible D match to TRBD2 (6 bases). The germline V gene encodes CDR1 LGHNA and CDR2 YSLEER. V lost 0 bases to trimming and J lost 2 bases, with 11 bases between them. There are 15 residues in the CDR3.